A selection of T cell receptor beta chains follows, all from one sample in a study of cytomegalovirus exposure and HLA in healthy donors. Sequencing was performed with immunoSEQ multiplex PCR; in TCRdb, only in-frame clones are kept and a portion is missing. The data contain about 120,000 clones, roughly 85% of them singletons. The sample taken for sequencing was PBMCs. All receptors derive from a woman aged 35 to 49 in good health and CMV-seropositive. The CDR3 runs from the conserved cysteine through the conserved F or W. D genes are given only for firm matches. Some rows have no size entry. The others give once, few or many, or a class for an expanded clone.

>TRBV6-4|TRBD1|TRBJ2-1|-
TGTGCCAGCAGTCCTCAGGCCGGGACAGTCTACAATGAGCAGTTCTTC
CASSPQAGTVYNEQFF
>TRBV6-5|TRBD1|TRBJ1-2|-
TGTGCCAGCTCCCGGCCCCAGGGGGGTGGTGGCTACACCTTC
CASSRPQGGGGYTF
>TRBV4-2|TRBD2|TRBJ2-5|-
TGTGCCAGCAGCCAAGATGGAGCTAGCGGGAGAAGGTGGGAGACCCAGTACTTC
CASSQDGASGRRWETQYF
>TRBV5-1|-|TRBJ1-5|-
TGCGCCAGCAGCCGGGACGGCGGGGATCAGCCCCAGCATTTT
CASSRDGGDQPQHF
>TRBV6-5|-|TRBJ1-1|-
TGTGCCAGCAGTTACGGGGCGATAAACACTGAAGCTTTCTTT
CASSYGAINTEAFF
>TRBV30|-|TRBJ2-3|-
TGTGCCTGGAGTGCTCCTGGAGGACGGTCTAGCACAGATACGCAGTATTTT
CAWSAPGGRSSTDTQYF
>TRBV7-3|TRBD2|TRBJ2-2|-
TGTGCCAGCAGCTTAAAGAGTAGCGGGAGCTTCCGTACCGGGGAGCTGTTTTTT
CASSLKSSGSFRTGELFF
>TRBV10-1|-|TRBJ2-1|-
TGCGCCAGCAGTGATCCTAAAGGGGCCTACAATGAGCAGTTCTTC
CASSDPKGAYNEQFF
>TRBV5-6|TRBD2|TRBJ2-1|once
TGTGCCAGCAGCTTACTAGCGGGGTCGGGAAATGAGCAGTTCTTC
CASSLLAGSGNEQFF
>TRBV7-2|TRBD1|TRBJ1-5|-
TGTGCCAGCAGCTTAAATCAGGGGGTGCCTTATAGCAATCAGCCCCAGCATTTT
CASSLNQGVPYSNQPQHF
>TRBV4-1|-|TRBJ1-2|-
TGCGCCAGCAGCCAAGGAGACTTCGTGTCTGGCTACACCTTC
CASSQGDFVSGYTF
>TRBV4-2|TRBD2|TRBJ2-7|-
TGTGCCAGCAGCCAAGAGGCGGCGGGAGGGTACTACGAGCAGTACTTC
CASSQEAAGGYYEQYF
>TRBV5-1|TRBD1|TRBJ1-2|-
TGCGCCAGCTCCGGGACAGGGGGCATTGATGGCTACACCTTC
CASSGTGGIDGYTF
>TRBV9|TRBD2|TRBJ2-1|-
TGTGCCAGCAGCGTAGGGGGCGGGAGGGGGTATAATGAGCAGTTCTTC
CASSVGGGRGYNEQFF
>TRBV4-1|-|TRBJ1-6|-
TGCGCCAGCAGCCGGTTTTCTGAGCCAGGGAATAATTCACCCCTCCACTTT
CASSRFSEPGNNSPLHF